These T cell receptor beta chains were read from a single sample in a study of T cell responses to AZD1222 COVID-19 vaccine. Method: immunoSEQ multiplex PCR; TCRdb's copy keeps in-frame clones and lacks some. The table lists about 180,000 clones, approximately 94% of them singletons. The sequencing used peripheral blood, collected 28 days after the second AZD1222 dose. Receptor source: an adult who received the AZD1222 COVID-19 vaccine. Each CDR3 is given with its conserved first and last residue. Each record gives: V gene, D gene, clone size, CDR3 length, J gene, CDR3 protein, CDR3 DNA. The D gene is left open where the match is weak. Expanded clones get a size class; other rows say once, few or many, or leave the size out.

v_gene: TRBV3-1/TRBV3-2
d_gene: -
abundance: -
len: 13
j_gene: TRBJ1-4
CDR3aa: CASSLSAGEKLFF
CDR3nt: TGTGCCAGCAGCCTCTCGGCAGGAGAAAAACTGTTTTTT

v_gene: TRBV19
d_gene: TRBD1
abundance: -
len: 17
j_gene: TRBJ1-5
CDR3aa: CASEKGTGSYSNQPQHF
CDR3nt: TGTGCCAGCGAAAAGGGGACAGGATCATATAGCAATCAGCCCCAGCATTTT

v_gene: TRBV2
d_gene: TRBD2
abundance: -
len: 15
j_gene: TRBJ2-1
CDR3aa: CASSERGGRYNEQFF
CDR3nt: TGTGCCAGCAGTGAACGCGGGGGGCGGTACAATGAGCAGTTCTTC

v_gene: TRBV25-1
d_gene: -
abundance: -
len: 16
j_gene: TRBJ2-1
CDR3aa: CASSDVFSRLYNEQFF
CDR3nt: TGTGCCAGCAGTGATGTATTTAGCAGACTTTACAATGAGCAGTTCTTC

v_gene: TRBV7-2
d_gene: TRBD2
abundance: -
len: 17
j_gene: TRBJ2-1
CDR3aa: CASSLGSLAGVSNEQFF
CDR3nt: TGTGCCAGCAGCTTAGGATCGCTAGCGGGAGTTAGCAATGAGCAGTTCTTC

v_gene: TRBV3-1/TRBV3-2
d_gene: -
abundance: -
len: 12
j_gene: TRBJ2-3
CDR3aa: CASSPTRGTQYF
CDR3nt: TGTGCCAGCAGCCCGACTAGGGGGACGCAGTATTTT

v_gene: TRBV19
d_gene: -
abundance: -
len: 18
j_gene: TRBJ1-5
CDR3aa: CASDLGYVYTYSNQPQHF
CDR3nt: TGTGCCAGTGACCTCGGATACGTTTATACCTATAGCAATCAGCCCCAGCATTTT

v_gene: TRBV19
d_gene: -
abundance: -
len: 16
j_gene: TRBJ1-3
CDR3aa: CASSTSGDASGNTIYF
CDR3nt: TGTGCCAGTAGTACCAGTGGGGACGCCTCTGGAAACACCATATATTTT

v_gene: TRBV4-2
d_gene: -
abundance: once
len: 14
j_gene: TRBJ2-7
CDR3aa: CASSQKGGGGEQYF
CDR3nt: TGTGCCAGCAGCCAAAAAGGGGGTGGGGGCGAGCAGTACTTC

v_gene: TRBV2
d_gene: -
abundance: -
len: 11
j_gene: TRBJ2-7
CDR3aa: CASIGTGPPYF
CDR3nt: TGTGCCAGCATCGGTACAGGTCCACCGTACTTC

v_gene: TRBV6-6
d_gene: -
abundance: once
len: 13
j_gene: TRBJ1-1
CDR3aa: CASSSVENTEAFF
CDR3nt: TGTGCCAGCAGTTCTGTGGAGAACACTGAAGCTTTCTTT

v_gene: TRBV2
d_gene: -
abundance: -
len: 19
j_gene: TRBJ2-4
CDR3aa: CASSEVGGRRGLGKNIQYF
CDR3nt: TGTGCCAGCAGTGAAGTGGGGGGTCGTCGGGGGCTAGGCAAAAACATTCAGTACTTC

v_gene: TRBV19
d_gene: TRBD1
abundance: once
len: 17
j_gene: TRBJ2-6
CDR3aa: CASSPRGRLSGANVLTF
CDR3nt: TGTGCCAGTAGTCCCAGGGGGCGACTTTCCGGGGCCAACGTCCTGACTTTC

v_gene: TRBV9
d_gene: -
abundance: -
len: 15
j_gene: TRBJ2-2
CDR3aa: CASSVEGLNTGELFF
CDR3nt: TGTGCCAGCAGCGTAGAAGGACTCAACACCGGGGAGCTGTTTTTT

v_gene: TRBV5-4
d_gene: -
abundance: -
len: 15
j_gene: TRBJ1-4
CDR3aa: CASSSGRSANEKLFF
CDR3nt: TGTGCCAGCAGCTCGGGCAGGTCCGCTAATGAAAAACTGTTTTTT

v_gene: TRBV19
d_gene: -
abundance: -
len: 14
j_gene: TRBJ2-1
CDR3aa: CASSSGGLYNEQFF
CDR3nt: TGTGCCAGTAGTTCCGGGGGGCTCTACAATGAGCAGTTCTTC

v_gene: TRBV11-3
d_gene: -
abundance: -
len: 13
j_gene: TRBJ2-7
CDR3aa: CASSLEVGYEQYF
CDR3nt: TGTGCCAGCAGCTTAGAAGTGGGTTACGAGCAGTACTTC

v_gene: TRBV5-6
d_gene: -
abundance: -
len: 13
j_gene: TRBJ2-3
CDR3aa: CASKLGSTDTQYF
CDR3nt: TGTGCCAGCAAACTGGGGAGCACAGATACGCAGTATTTT

v_gene: TRBV4-1
d_gene: -
abundance: -
len: 15
j_gene: TRBJ2-4
CDR3aa: CASSPLGVAKNIQYF
CDR3nt: TGCGCCAGCAGCCCCCTTGGGGTAGCCAAAAACATTCAGTACTTC

v_gene: TRBV7-2
d_gene: -
abundance: once
len: 14
j_gene: TRBJ2-2
CDR3aa: CASSPYSLAGELFF
CDR3nt: TGTGCCAGCAGCCCATATAGCCTCGCCGGGGAGCTGTTTTTT

v_gene: TRBV7-3
d_gene: -
abundance: -
len: 12
j_gene: TRBJ2-5
CDR3aa: CASSQDQETQYF
CDR3nt: TGTGCCAGCAGTCAAGACCAAGAGACCCAGTACTTC

v_gene: TRBV6-2/TRBV6-3
d_gene: TRBD1
abundance: once
len: 17
j_gene: TRBJ1-2
CDR3aa: CASSYSLDRGLEDGYTF
CDR3nt: TGTGCCAGCAGTTACTCGTTGGACAGGGGGCTTGAAGATGGCTACACCTTC